These 11 T cell receptor beta chains came from one sample sequenced in a study of blood T cell repertoires in COVID-19. Profiling relied on immunoSEQ multiplex PCR, and the TCRdb table lists in-frame clones only, not all of them. This sample carries under 200,000 clones, approximately 80% of them seen once, and the ten largest clones take around 0.93%. The sequenced material came from peripheral blood. These receptors all stem from a man in his fifties or sixties with COVID-19, enrolled during active disease.

The genes are TRBV6-1 and TRBJ1-5; the D gene is possibly TRBD1 (6 bases). Germline lookup yields CDR1 MNHNS and CDR2 SASEGT. Trimming shortened V by 3 bases and J by 4 bases, and 10 bases separated the two germline ends. The CDR3 length is 14 residues. The CDR3 sequence: CASSEGALNQPQHF. DNA of the CDR3: TGTGCCAGCAGTGAGGGGGCTCTAAATCAGCCCCAGCATTTT.

A single count supports this clone. The J gene is TRBJ2-3, the V gene TRBV6-1; 9 nucleotides match TRBD1. The germline V gene has CDR1 MNHNS and CDR2 SASEGT. This CDR3 has 16 residues. J lost 1 base, V lost 4 bases, and 6 bases had no gene match. DNA of the CDR3: TGTGCCAGCAGTGTAGGGACAGGGAGTGGCACAGATACGCAGTATTTT. It translates to CASSVGTGSGTDTQYF.

The genes are TRBV27 and TRBJ1-5; weak D call: TRBD1 (5 bases). In germline, CDR1 is MNHEY, CDR2 SMNVEV (reference sequence). V shed 5 bases and J shed 2 bases, with 10 bases lying between them. The CDR3 contains 14 residues. In DNA form, the CDR3 reads TGTGCCAGCAGTCAGGGACTGGGCAATCAGCCCCAGCATTTT. As protein: CASSQGLGNQPQHF.

The genes are TRBV14 and TRBJ2-1, with 7 bases identical to TRBD1. The CDR3 has 16 residues. Germline V CDR1 and CDR2: SGHDN, FVKESK. V was clipped by 3 bases and J by 9 bases; unmatched bases: 14. The CDR3 nucleotides read TGTGCCAGCAGCCACCCGCCTACGAAGGGGGCTGCTGAGCAGTTCTTC. This translates into CASSHPPTKGAAEQFF.

V is TRBV19 and J is TRBJ1-4; D remains unclear. The CDR3 length is 14 residues. CDR1 is LNHDA and CDR2 is SQIVND in the germline V gene (reference sequence). Trimming removed 6 bases at V and 4 bases at J, with 12 bases between. The CDR3 here is CASRTQAHNEKLFF. CDR3 in DNA: TGTGCCAGTAGAACCCAGGCTCATAATGAAAAACTGTTTTTT.

The J gene is TRBJ2-1, the V gene TRBV5-1; 7 bases are shared with TRBD2. CDR1 is SGHRS, CDR2 YFSETQ, per germline. The trim removed 1 base at V and 0 bases at J, leaving 1 base unmatched. This CDR3 region has 15 residues. The CDR3 reads CASSLSGGSYNEQFF. For the CDR3, the DNA is TGCGCCAGCAGCTTGTCGGGAGGCTCCTACAATGAGCAGTTCTTC.

V usage is TRBV19 and J usage is TRBJ1-5, with 7 nucleotides matching TRBD1. The CDR3 length is 15 residues. V shed 4 bases and J 2 bases; nucleotides not matched to a gene: 5. In germline, CDR1 is LNHDA, CDR2 SQIVND (reference sequence). CDR3 coding DNA: TGTGCCAGTAGTAACAGGGGTACGGGCAATCAGCCCCAGCATTTT. Protein sequence: CASSNRGTGNQPQHF.

J is TRBJ1-6 and V is TRBV5-1; D gene unclear. The V gene's germline CDR1 is SGHRS and CDR2 YFSETQ. V was shortened by 2 bases and J by 7 bases, with 10 bases between the two germline ends. The CDR3 extends over 14 amino acids. CDR3 in DNA: TGCGCCAGCAGCTTTAACAGAGTCAATTCACCCCTCCACTTT. This codes for CASSFNRVNSPLHF.

V and J are TRBV12-5 and TRBJ1-3; no reliable D call. Looked up from germline, CDR1 is LGHNT and CDR2 is FRNRAP. The CDR3 has 14 residues. Trimming pared 8 bases from V and 2 bases from J, leaving 13 bases between. In DNA, the CDR3 is TGTGCTAGTTGGGCCCAGCAGGCTGGAAACACCATATATTTT. Its translation is CASWAQQAGNTIYF.

The chain has TRBV2 and TRBJ1-2; D might be TRBD1 (5 bases). The V end lost 7 bases, the J end lost 4 bases, and 13 bases lay between the germline ends. The CDR3 is 13 amino acids. Germline V gives CDR1 SNHLY, CDR2 FYNNEI. Here the CDR3 DNA reads TGTGCCAGCATCCCGGCGACAGCCTATGGCTACACCTTC. Amino acid sequence: CASIPATAYGYTF.

The genes are TRBV4-2 and TRBJ2-1; D remains unclear. In germline, CDR1 is LGHNA, CDR2 YNFKEQ. Trimming removed 0 bases from V and 8 bases from J, with 17 bases in between. The CDR3 sequence is 16 residues long. CDR3 nucleotides: TGTGCCAGCAGCCAAGATCTTCGCGTCCCGTCCGATGAGCAGTTCTTC. Translation: CASSQDLRVPSDEQFF.